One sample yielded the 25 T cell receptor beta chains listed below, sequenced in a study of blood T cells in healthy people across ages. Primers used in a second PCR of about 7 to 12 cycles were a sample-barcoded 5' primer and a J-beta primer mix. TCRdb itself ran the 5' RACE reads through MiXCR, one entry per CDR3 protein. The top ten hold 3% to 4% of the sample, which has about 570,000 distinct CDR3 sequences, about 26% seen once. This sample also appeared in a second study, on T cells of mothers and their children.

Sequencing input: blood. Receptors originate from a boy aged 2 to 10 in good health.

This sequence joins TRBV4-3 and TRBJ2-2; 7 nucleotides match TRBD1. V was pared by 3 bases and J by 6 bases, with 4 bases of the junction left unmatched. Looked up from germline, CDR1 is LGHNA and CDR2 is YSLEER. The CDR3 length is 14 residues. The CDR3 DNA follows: TGCGCCAGCAGCCAGACAGGGTTGCCCGGGGAGCTGTTTTTT. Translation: CASSQTGLPGELFF.

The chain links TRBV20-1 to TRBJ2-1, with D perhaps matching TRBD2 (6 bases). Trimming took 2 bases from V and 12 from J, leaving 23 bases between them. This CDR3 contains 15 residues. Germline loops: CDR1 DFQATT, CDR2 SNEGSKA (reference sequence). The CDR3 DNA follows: TGCAGTGCTAGAAAGTCCGGGACTCCCGGCAAATCGCAGTTCTTC. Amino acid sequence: CSARKSGTPGKSQFF.

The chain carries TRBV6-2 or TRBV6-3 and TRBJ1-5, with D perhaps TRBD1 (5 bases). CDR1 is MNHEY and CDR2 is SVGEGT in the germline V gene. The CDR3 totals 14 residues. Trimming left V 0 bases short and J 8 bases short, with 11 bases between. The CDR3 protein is CASSYSTVSEPQHF. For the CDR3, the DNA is TGTGCCAGCAGTTACTCGACAGTATCGGAGCCCCAGCATTTT.

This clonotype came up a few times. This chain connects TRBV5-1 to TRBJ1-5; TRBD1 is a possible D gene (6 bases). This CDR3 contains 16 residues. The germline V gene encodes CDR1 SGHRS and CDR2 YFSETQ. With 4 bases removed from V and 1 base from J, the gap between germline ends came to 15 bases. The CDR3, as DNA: TGCGCCAGCAGCCCCGGGGGGCTCGGGAGCAATCAGCCCCAGCATTTT. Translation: CASSPGGLGSNQPQHF.

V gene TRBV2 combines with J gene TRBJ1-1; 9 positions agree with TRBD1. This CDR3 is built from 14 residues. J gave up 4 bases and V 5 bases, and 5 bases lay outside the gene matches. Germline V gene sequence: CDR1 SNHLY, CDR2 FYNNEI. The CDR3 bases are TGTGCCAGCAGTACCCTGGACAGGGGCACTGAAGCTTTCTTT. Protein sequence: CASSTLDRGTEAFF. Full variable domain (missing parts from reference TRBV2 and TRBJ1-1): EPEVTQTPSHQVTQMGQEVILRCVPISNHLYFYWYRQILGQKVEFLVSFYNNEISEKSEIFDDQFSVERPDGSNFTLKIRSTKLEDSAMYFCASSTLDRGTEAFFGQGTRLTVV.

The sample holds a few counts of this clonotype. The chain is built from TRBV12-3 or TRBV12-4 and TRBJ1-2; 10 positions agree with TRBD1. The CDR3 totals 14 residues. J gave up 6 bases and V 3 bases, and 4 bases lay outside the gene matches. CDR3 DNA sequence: TGTGCCAGCAGTTTGGAAGGACAGGGGGATGGCTACACCTTC. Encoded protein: CASSLEGQGDGYTF.

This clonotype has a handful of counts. CDR3: CASSESYTGQQFF. As DNA, the CDR3 is TGCGCCAGCAGTGAGTCTTATACGGGACAGCAGTTCTTC. The chain is built from TRBV10-1 and TRBJ2-5, with D possibly being TRBD1 or TRBD2 (5 bases each). The DNA matches TRBJ2-1 better at its end, which makes the J call doubtful. This CDR3 has 13 residues. The germline CDR1 and CDR2 sequences are WNHNN and SYGVQD (reference sequence).

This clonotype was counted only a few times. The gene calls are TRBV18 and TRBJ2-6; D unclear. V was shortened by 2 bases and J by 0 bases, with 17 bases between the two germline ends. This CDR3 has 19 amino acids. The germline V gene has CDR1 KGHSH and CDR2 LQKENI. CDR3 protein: CASSPFVGYPSSGANVLTF. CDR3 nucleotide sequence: TGTGCCAGCTCACCATTTGTGGGGTACCCGAGCTCTGGGGCCAACGTCCTGACTTTC. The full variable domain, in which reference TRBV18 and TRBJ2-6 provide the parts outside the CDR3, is NAGVMQNPRHLVRRRGQEARLRCSPMKGHSHVYWYRQLPEEGLKFMVYLQKENIIDESGMPKERFSAEFPKEGPSILRIQQVVRGDSAAYFCASSPFVGYPSSGANVLTFGAGSRLTVL.

CDR3 protein: CASSLVRPSGDEQFF. The CDR3 nucleotides read TGTGCCAGCAGTTTAGTTCGTCCTTCCGGCGATGAGCAGTTCTTC. This sequence joins TRBV12-3 or TRBV12-4 and TRBJ2-5; D is ambiguous. The DNA end lines up better with TRBJ2-1; the J call may be wrong. CDR3 length equals 15 residues.

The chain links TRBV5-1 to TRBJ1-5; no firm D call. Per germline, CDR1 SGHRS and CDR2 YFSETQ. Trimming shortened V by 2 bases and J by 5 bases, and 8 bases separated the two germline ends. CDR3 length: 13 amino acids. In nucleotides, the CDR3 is TGCGCCAGCAGCTTTGCATCAGATCAGCCCCAGCATTTT. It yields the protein CASSFASDQPQHF.

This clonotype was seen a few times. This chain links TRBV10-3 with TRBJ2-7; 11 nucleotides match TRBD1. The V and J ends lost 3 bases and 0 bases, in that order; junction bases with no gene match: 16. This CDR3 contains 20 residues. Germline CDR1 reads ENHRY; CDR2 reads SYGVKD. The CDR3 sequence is CAISDLTGTGGPIISYEQYF. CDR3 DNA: TGTGCCATCAGTGACCTAACCGGGACAGGGGGACCCATAATCTCCTACGAGCAGTACTTC.

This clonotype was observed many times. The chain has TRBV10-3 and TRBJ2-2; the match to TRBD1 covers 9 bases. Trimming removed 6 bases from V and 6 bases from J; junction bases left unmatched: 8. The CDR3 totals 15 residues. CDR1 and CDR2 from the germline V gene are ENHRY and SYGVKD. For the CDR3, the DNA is TGTGCCATCAGCCCCGGGACAGGGAGATCCGGGGAGCTGTTTTTT. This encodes CAISPGTGRSGELFF.

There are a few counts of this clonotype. The CDR3 DNA sequence: TGCAGCGTTGCCAGGGAGATTCGGAATGAGCAGTTCTTC. Encoded protein: CSVAREIRNEQFF. V gene TRBV29-1 combines with J gene TRBJ2-1; D possibly matches TRBD1 or TRBD2 (5 bases each). V was shortened by 4 bases and J by 7 bases, with 14 bases between the two germline ends. The CDR3 has 13 amino acids. Germline CDR1 reads SQVTM; CDR2 reads ANQGSEA.

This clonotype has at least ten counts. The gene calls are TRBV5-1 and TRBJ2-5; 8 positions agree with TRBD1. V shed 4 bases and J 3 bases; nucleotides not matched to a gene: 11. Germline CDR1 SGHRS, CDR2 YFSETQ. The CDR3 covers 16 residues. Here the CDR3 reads CASSSTTGDLKETQYF. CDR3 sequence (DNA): TGCGCCAGCAGCAGTACGACAGGGGACCTGAAAGAGACCCAGTACTTC.

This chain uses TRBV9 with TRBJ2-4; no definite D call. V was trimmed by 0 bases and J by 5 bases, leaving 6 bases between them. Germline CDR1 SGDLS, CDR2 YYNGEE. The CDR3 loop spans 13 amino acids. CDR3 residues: CASSVAPQNIQYF. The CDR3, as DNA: TGTGCCAGCAGCGTAGCCCCCCAAAACATTCAGTACTTC.

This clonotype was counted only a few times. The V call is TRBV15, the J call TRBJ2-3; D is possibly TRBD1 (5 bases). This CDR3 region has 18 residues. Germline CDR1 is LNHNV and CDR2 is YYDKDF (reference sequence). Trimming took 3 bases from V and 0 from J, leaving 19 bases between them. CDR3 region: CATSSSWRPGWSTDTQYF. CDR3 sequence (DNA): TGTGCCACCAGCAGTTCTTGGCGGCCAGGGTGGAGCACAGATACGCAGTATTTT.

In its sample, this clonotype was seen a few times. The CDR3 reads CASSLERGETSREETQYF. The CDR3 DNA reads as TGTGCCAGCAGCTTAGAGAGGGGGGAGACTAGTCGTGAAGAGACCCAGTACTTC. The V and J genes are TRBV11-2 and TRBJ2-5, with D perhaps assigned TRBD1 or TRBD2 (6 bases each). V gave up 0 bases and J gave up 3 bases, with 20 bases separating them. This CDR3 has 18 amino acids. Germline-derived CDR1 and CDR2 are SGHAT and FQNNGV.

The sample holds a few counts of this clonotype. This CDR3 is CASSQESLSIQYF. In DNA, the CDR3 is TGTGCCAGCAGCCAAGAGTCCCTCAGCATTCAGTACTTC. The chain carries TRBV4-2 and TRBJ2-4; D unresolved. This CDR3 contains 13 residues. V lost 0 bases and J lost 9, with 9 bases in between. Germline CDR1 reads LGHNA; CDR2 reads YNFKEQ.

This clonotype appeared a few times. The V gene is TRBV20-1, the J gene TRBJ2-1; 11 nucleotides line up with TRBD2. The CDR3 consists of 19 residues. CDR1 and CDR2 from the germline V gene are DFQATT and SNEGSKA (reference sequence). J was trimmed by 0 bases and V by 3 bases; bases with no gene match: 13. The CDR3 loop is CSARHGASGRFSSYNEQFF. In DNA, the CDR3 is TGCAGTGCTAGGCATGGGGCTAGCGGGAGGTTTAGCTCCTACAATGAGCAGTTCTTC.

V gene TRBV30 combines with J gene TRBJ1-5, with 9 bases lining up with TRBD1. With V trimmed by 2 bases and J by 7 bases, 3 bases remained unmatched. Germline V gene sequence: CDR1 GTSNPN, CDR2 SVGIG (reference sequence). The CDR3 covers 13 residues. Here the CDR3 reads CAWSRDRVQPQHF. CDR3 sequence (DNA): TGTGCCTGGAGTAGGGACAGGGTCCAGCCCCAGCATTTT. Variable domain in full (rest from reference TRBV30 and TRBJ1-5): SQTIHQWPATLVQPVGSPLSLECTVEGTSNPNLYWYRQAAGRGLQLLFYSVGIGQISSEVPQNLSASRPQDRQFILSSKKLLLSDSGFYLCAWSRDRVQPQHFGDGTRLSIL.

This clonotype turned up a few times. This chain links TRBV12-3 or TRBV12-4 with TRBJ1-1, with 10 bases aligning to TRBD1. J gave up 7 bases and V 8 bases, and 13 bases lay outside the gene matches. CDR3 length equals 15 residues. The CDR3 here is CASRPHDRGPGEAFF. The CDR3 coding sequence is TGTGCCAGCCGTCCCCACGACAGGGGGCCCGGTGAAGCTTTCTTT.

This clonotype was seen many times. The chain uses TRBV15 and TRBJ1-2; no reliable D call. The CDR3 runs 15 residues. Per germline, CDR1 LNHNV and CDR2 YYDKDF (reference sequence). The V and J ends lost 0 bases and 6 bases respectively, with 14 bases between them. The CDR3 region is CATSRDLEGLDGYTF. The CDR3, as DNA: TGTGCCACCAGCAGAGATTTAGAGGGCTTGGATGGCTACACCTTC.

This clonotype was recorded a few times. The CDR3: CSPYLNTEAFF. The CDR3, as DNA: TGCAGTCCATACTTGAACACTGAAGCTTTCTTT. The chain uses TRBV20-1 and TRBJ1-1; D gene uncertain. V lost 8 bases, J lost 0 bases, and 7 bases lay in between. Germline assignment: CDR1 DFQATT and CDR2 SNEGSKA (reference sequence). The CDR3 is 11 amino acids.

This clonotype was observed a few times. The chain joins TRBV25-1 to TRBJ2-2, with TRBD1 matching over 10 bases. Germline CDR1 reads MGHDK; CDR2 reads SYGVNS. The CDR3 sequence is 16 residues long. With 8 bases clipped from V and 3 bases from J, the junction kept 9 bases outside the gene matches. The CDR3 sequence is CASRPPGQGYTGELFF. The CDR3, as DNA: TGTGCCAGCCGTCCTCCGGGACAGGGGTACACCGGGGAGCTGTTTTTT.

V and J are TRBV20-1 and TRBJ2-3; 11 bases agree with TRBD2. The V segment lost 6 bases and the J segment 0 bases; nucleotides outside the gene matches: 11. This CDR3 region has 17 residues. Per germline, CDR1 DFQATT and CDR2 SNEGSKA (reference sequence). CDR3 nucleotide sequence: TGCAGTGCCCTACGGGCTAGCGGGGGGACTAGCACAGATACGCAGTATTTT. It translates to CSALRASGGTSTDTQYF.